The rows below give T cell receptor beta chains drawn from one sample of a study of T cell repertoires in cytomegalovirus infection. TCRdb independently ran MiXCR on the reads; one entry per CDR3 protein. Of about a million distinct CDR3 sequences in the sample, approximately 32% were seen once. The antigens of these receptors remain unknown. Sequences were derived from cultured CD8+ T cells from PBMCs, sampled from culture after CMV antigen stimulation. The receptors stem from a human donor in good health (CMV status not recorded). Some clones in this sample may be carry-over from other donors' samples. CDR3s include the opening cysteine and the closing phenylalanine or tryptophan. The order of the fields is V gene, CDR3 length, D gene, J gene, clone size, CDR3 protein, CDR3 DNA. D genes are given only for firm matches. Size is stated for part of the rows, as once, few or many counts, or as a class when the clone is expanded.

v_call: TRBV24-1; cdr3_length: 17; d_call: TRBD1; j_call: TRBJ2-1; clone_size: .; cdr3_aa: CATSGHTGVSSYNEQFF; cdr3_nt: TGTGCCACCAGTGGTCACACAGGGGTTAGCTCCTACAATGAGCAGTTCTTC
v_call: TRBV4-1; cdr3_length: 16; d_call: TRBD2; j_call: TRBJ2-1; clone_size: .; cdr3_aa: CASSQLSGALDNEQFF; cdr3_nt: TGCGCCAGCAGCCAACTTAGCGGGGCCCTCGACAATGAGCAGTTCTTC
v_call: TRBV12-3/TRBV12-4; cdr3_length: 14; d_call: .; j_call: TRBJ2-1; clone_size: few; cdr3_aa: CASSTNVDYNEQFF; cdr3_nt: TGTGCCAGCAGTACGAATGTGGACTACAATGAGCAGTTCTTC
v_call: TRBV27; cdr3_length: 14; d_call: .; j_call: TRBJ1-1; clone_size: .; cdr3_aa: CASTPRGRGTEAFF; cdr3_nt: TGTGCCAGCACCCCACGGGGGCGAGGCACTGAAGCTTTCTTT
v_call: TRBV7-2; cdr3_length: 16; d_call: .; j_call: TRBJ1-2; clone_size: many; cdr3_aa: CASRSPGAPRFDGYTF; cdr3_nt: TGTGCCAGCAGATCCCCAGGGGCCCCTAGATTTGATGGCTACACCTTC
v_call: TRBV6-5; cdr3_length: 11; d_call: .; j_call: TRBJ1-1; clone_size: few; cdr3_aa: CASSEGVGAFF; cdr3_nt: TGTGCCAGCAGTGAGGGAGTCGGAGCTTTCTTT
v_call: TRBV19; cdr3_length: 15; d_call: .; j_call: TRBJ2-1; clone_size: few; cdr3_aa: CASSIGAAVHNEQFF; cdr3_nt: TGTGCCAGTAGTATAGGGGCGGCTGTACACAATGAGCAGTTCTTC
v_call: TRBV19; cdr3_length: 16; d_call: TRBD1; j_call: TRBJ1-5; clone_size: few; cdr3_aa: CASSIWDSYSNQPQHF; cdr3_nt: TGTGCCAGTAGTATATGGGACAGCTATAGCAATCAGCCCCAGCATTTT
v_call: TRBV9; cdr3_length: 16; d_call: TRBD2; j_call: TRBJ2-1; clone_size: .; cdr3_aa: CVSSDNPGLADNEQFF; cdr3_nt: TGTGTCAGCAGCGATAATCCGGGACTAGCGGACAATGAGCAGTTCTTC
v_call: TRBV6-2/TRBV6-3; cdr3_length: 13; d_call: .; j_call: TRBJ2-1; clone_size: .; cdr3_aa: CASSYSGINEQFF; cdr3_nt: TGTGCCAGCAGTTACTCGGGTATCAATGAGCAGTTCTTC
v_call: TRBV7-9; cdr3_length: 12; d_call: .; j_call: TRBJ1-1; clone_size: .; cdr3_aa: CASRLRDTEAFF; cdr3_nt: TGTGCCAGCAGACTTAGGGACACCGAAGCTTTCTTT
v_call: TRBV7-9; cdr3_length: 13; d_call: TRBD2; j_call: TRBJ2-1; clone_size: few; cdr3_aa: CASSLWEGQEQFF; cdr3_nt: TGTGCCAGCAGCTTATGGGAGGGTCAGGAGCAGTTCTTC
v_call: TRBV19; cdr3_length: 13; d_call: .; j_call: TRBJ2-2; clone_size: .; cdr3_aa: CASSMGFPGELFF; cdr3_nt: TGTGCCAGTAGTATGGGGTTTCCCGGGGAGCTGTTTTTT
v_call: TRBV12-3/TRBV12-4; cdr3_length: 16; d_call: .; j_call: TRBJ1-2; clone_size: .; cdr3_aa: CASSPRAGLSAYGYTF; cdr3_nt: TGTGCCAGCAGTCCCCGGGCAGGCCTAAGCGCCTATGGCTACACCTTC
v_call: TRBV7-2; cdr3_length: 14; d_call: .; j_call: TRBJ1-1; clone_size: .; cdr3_aa: CASSVSDLNTEAFF; cdr3_nt: TGTGCCAGCAGCGTTTCGGACCTGAACACTGAAGCTTTCTTT
v_call: TRBV7-6; cdr3_length: 15; d_call: TRBD1; j_call: TRBJ2-7; clone_size: many; cdr3_aa: CASSFGTGTVYEQYF; cdr3_nt: TGTGCCAGCAGCTTCGGCACTGGGACAGTCTACGAGCAGTACTTC
v_call: TRBV13; cdr3_length: 14; d_call: .; j_call: TRBJ1-1; clone_size: .; cdr3_aa: CASSLGPGWTEAFF; cdr3_nt: TGTGCCAGCAGCTTAGGGCCCGGATGGACTGAAGCTTTCTTT
v_call: TRBV7-2; cdr3_length: 15; d_call: .; j_call: TRBJ2-3; clone_size: many; cdr3_aa: CASSLSGARSDTQYF; cdr3_nt: TGTGCCAGCAGCTTATCGGGGGCCAGGTCAGATACGCAGTATTTT
v_call: TRBV4-2; cdr3_length: 16; d_call: .; j_call: TRBJ2-3; clone_size: few; cdr3_aa: CASSQGQHLSTDTQYF; cdr3_nt: TGTGCCAGCAGCCAAGGACAACACCTTAGCACAGATACGCAGTATTTT
v_call: TRBV4-3; cdr3_length: 16; d_call: .; j_call: TRBJ2-1; clone_size: once; cdr3_aa: CASSQGRGAPTDEQFF; cdr3_nt: TGCGCCAGCAGCCAAGGAAGGGGGGCCCCAACCGATGAGCAGTTCTTC
v_call: TRBV11-3; cdr3_length: 14; d_call: .; j_call: TRBJ2-1; clone_size: .; cdr3_aa: CASSPAGGANEQFF; cdr3_nt: TGTGCCAGCTCTCCAGCGGGTGGGGCCAATGAGCAGTTCTTC
v_call: TRBV27; cdr3_length: 12; d_call: .; j_call: TRBJ2-2; clone_size: .; cdr3_aa: CASSPTSGELFF; cdr3_nt: TGTGCCAGCAGTCCCACCTCCGGGGAGCTGTTTTTT
v_call: TRBV10-2; cdr3_length: 14; d_call: .; j_call: TRBJ1-3; clone_size: .; cdr3_aa: CASSESSRGNTIYF; cdr3_nt: TGCGCCAGCAGTGAGTCCTCCCGAGGAAACACCATATATTTT
v_call: TRBV7-9; cdr3_length: 15; d_call: TRBD1; j_call: TRBJ1-2; clone_size: .; cdr3_aa: CASSSLQGSNYGYTF; cdr3_nt: TGTGCCAGCAGCTCCCTACAGGGGAGTAACTATGGCTACACCTTC
v_call: TRBV19; cdr3_length: 16; d_call: TRBD2; j_call: TRBJ2-1; clone_size: .; cdr3_aa: CASTVTPAGAYNEQFF; cdr3_nt: TGTGCCAGTACCGTCACTCCAGCGGGGGCGTACAATGAGCAGTTCTTC
v_call: TRBV10-3; cdr3_length: 14; d_call: .; j_call: TRBJ2-3; clone_size: .; cdr3_aa: CATSGDWGTDTQYF; cdr3_nt: TGTGCCACCTCAGGGGACTGGGGCACAGATACGCAGTATTTT
v_call: TRBV19; cdr3_length: 14; d_call: .; j_call: TRBJ2-7; clone_size: .; cdr3_aa: CASSPGSNYYEQYF; cdr3_nt: TGTGCCAGTAGCCCGGGGTCTAACTACTACGAGCAGTACTTC
v_call: TRBV29-1; cdr3_length: 13; d_call: TRBD1; j_call: TRBJ1-2; clone_size: .; cdr3_aa: CSARTGVDYGYTF; cdr3_nt: TGCAGCGCTCGGACAGGGGTGGACTATGGCTACACCTTC
v_call: TRBV20-1; cdr3_length: 13; d_call: .; j_call: TRBJ2-5; clone_size: few; cdr3_aa: CSATTQGKETQYF; cdr3_nt: TGCAGTGCTACAACACAAGGCAAGGAGACCCAGTACTTC
v_call: TRBV20-1; cdr3_length: 15; d_call: .; j_call: TRBJ1-6; clone_size: few; cdr3_aa: CSARDKWGLNSPLHF; cdr3_nt: TGCAGTGCTAGAGATAAATGGGGACTCAATTCACCCCTCCACTTT
v_call: TRBV28; cdr3_length: 15; d_call: TRBD1; j_call: TRBJ2-5; clone_size: .; cdr3_aa: CASRLTDRESETQYF; cdr3_nt: TGTGCCAGCAGACTAACGGACAGGGAATCAGAGACCCAGTACTTC
v_call: TRBV10-3; cdr3_length: 14; d_call: .; j_call: TRBJ2-5; clone_size: few; cdr3_aa: CAISERGQQETQYF; cdr3_nt: TGTGCCATCAGTGAACGAGGCCAACAAGAGACCCAGTACTTC
v_call: TRBV27; cdr3_length: 17; d_call: TRBD1; j_call: TRBJ1-1; clone_size: once; cdr3_aa: CASSQTGLTVYRTEAFF; cdr3_nt: TGTGCCAGCAGCCAGACAGGGCTCACCGTTTATAGGACTGAAGCTTTCTTT
v_call: TRBV10-3; cdr3_length: 14; d_call: .; j_call: TRBJ2-1; clone_size: .; cdr3_aa: CAITGGGSQNEQFF; cdr3_nt: TGTGCCATCACAGGGGGGGGCTCGCAGAATGAGCAGTTCTTC
v_call: TRBV20-1; cdr3_length: 16; d_call: TRBD2; j_call: TRBJ2-1; clone_size: .; cdr3_aa: CSAPLGERGLYNEQFF; cdr3_nt: TGCAGTGCTCCCCTGGGGGAGCGGGGACTCTACAATGAGCAGTTCTTC